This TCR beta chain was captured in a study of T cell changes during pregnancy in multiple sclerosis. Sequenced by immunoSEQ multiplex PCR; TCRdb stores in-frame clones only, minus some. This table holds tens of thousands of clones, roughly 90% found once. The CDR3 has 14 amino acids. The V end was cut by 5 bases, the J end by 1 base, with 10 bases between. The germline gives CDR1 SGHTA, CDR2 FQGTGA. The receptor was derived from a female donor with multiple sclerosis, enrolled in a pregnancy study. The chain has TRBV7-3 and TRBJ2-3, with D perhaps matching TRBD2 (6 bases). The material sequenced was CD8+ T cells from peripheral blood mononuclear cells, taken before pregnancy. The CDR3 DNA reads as TGTGCCAGCAGCGAGTGGGGGGGCACAGATACGCAGTATTTT. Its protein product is CASSEWGGTDTQYF. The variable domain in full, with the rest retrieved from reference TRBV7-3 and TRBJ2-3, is GAGVSQTPSNKVTEKGKYVELRCDPISGHTALYWYRQSLGQGPEFLIYFQGTGAADDSGLPNDRFFAVRPEGSVSTLKIQRTERGDSAVYLCASSEWGGTDTQYFGPGTRLTVL.